Listed below are T cell receptor beta chains from one sample, sequenced in a study of CD8 T cells in ankylosing spondylitis. Each CDR3 protein gets one entry after TCRdb re-called the 5' RACE reads with MiXCR. Found here are 250,000 to 350,000 distinct CDR3 sequences, about 20% of them singletons; the top ten hold about 8%. The sequenced material came from blood, either unsorted or a sorted T cell fraction (not recorded which). These receptors were obtained from a male donor with ankylosing spondylitis or in good health (not recorded which). Each CDR3 is given with its conserved first and last residue. The D gene is left open where the match is weak. Some rows have no size entry. The others give once, few or many, or a class for an expanded clone.

V gene	J gene	clone size	D gene	CDR3 DNA	CDR3 protein
TRBV10-3	TRBJ1-5	few	NA	TGTGCCATCAGTGACCTAGAGGGGAGCAATCAGCCCCAGCATTTT	CAISDLEGSNQPQHF
TRBV2	TRBJ1-3	many	TRBD1	TGTGCCAGCAGTGAAGCCAGGGGGCAACGTAGAAACACCATATATTTT	CASSEARGQRRNTIYF
TRBV12-3/TRBV12-4	TRBJ2-2	NA	NA	TGTGCCAGCAGCGAAACTCCCTCCGGGGAGCTGTTTTTT	CASSETPSGELFF
TRBV9	TRBJ1-1	NA	NA	TGTGCCAGCAGCGTAGGGGGGATGGCTGCAGCTTTCTTT	CASSVGGMAAAFF
TRBV5-1	TRBJ2-5	few	TRBD1	TGCGCCAGCAGCCCCGGGACAGGGGGTATGACCCAGTACTTC	CASSPGTGGMTQYF
TRBV5-1	TRBJ2-2	many	NA	TGCGCCAGCAGCTCTAGGGTTACCGGGGAGCTGTTTTTT	CASSSRVTGELFF
TRBV4-2	TRBJ1-5	few	NA	TGTGCCAGCAGCCAAGATATGCAGGACCAGCCCCAGCATTTT	CASSQDMQDQPQHF
TRBV2	TRBJ1-4	few	TRBD1	TGTGCCAGCAGTGCAGGGGGGGCTAATGAAAAACTGTTTTTT	CASSAGGANEKLFF
TRBV5-1	TRBJ2-1	NA	NA	TGCGCCAGCAGCTTGGCCAGCAGGGTCGACAATGAGCAGTTCTTC	CASSLASRVDNEQFF
TRBV27	TRBJ2-5	many	NA	TGTGCCAGCAGTTTATCGCCAGTGCTAGAGACCCAGTACTTC	CASSLSPVLETQYF
TRBV5-5	TRBJ2-2	few	NA	TGTGCCAGCAGCTTGGCCAGTTTCGGCGGGACGAACACCGGGGAGCTGTTTTTT	CASSLASFGGTNTGELFF
TRBV28	TRBJ1-6	NA	NA	TGTGCCAGCCATTATTCGGTCGATTCACCCCTCCACTTT	CASHYSVDSPLHF
TRBV28	TRBJ1-2	NA	TRBD1	TGTGCCAGCAGTTCCGGACAGGGGCACCACTTCTATGGCTACACCTTC	CASSSGQGHHFYGYTF
TRBV29-1	TRBJ2-3	few	NA	TGCAGCGTGGGGGCGGCGAGCACAGATACGCAGTATTTT	CSVGAASTDTQYF
TRBV28	TRBJ2-3	NA	NA	TGTGCCAGCAGTTACGGAGCAGTTACGCAGTATTTT	CASSYGAVTQYF
TRBV5-1	TRBJ1-1	few	NA	TGCGCCAGCAGCCTTCTGTTTGACCCGACGATGAACACTGAAGCTTTCTTT	CASSLLFDPTMNTEAFF
TRBV5-6	TRBJ2-1	NA	NA	TGTGCCAGCAGCTTGGCATCGCGGTATAATGAGCAGTTCTTC	CASSLASRYNEQFF
TRBV12-3/TRBV12-4	TRBJ1-1	few	NA	TGTGCCAGCAGGGTAGGGACGGTGAACACTGAAGCTTTCTTT	CASRVGTVNTEAFF
TRBV29-1	TRBJ1-4	NA	TRBD1	TGCAGCGTTGAAGAATGGGACAGGGGGCGCCTTGAAAAACTGTTTTTT	CSVEEWDRGRLEKLFF
TRBV2	TRBJ2-2	few	NA	TGTGCCAGCACCCAAGGACGCGGGGAGCTGTTTTTT	CASTQGRGELFF
TRBV11-2	TRBJ2-3	NA	NA	TGTGCCAGCAGCCCCCGCCCACGGGGCCGGACTAGCACAGATACGCAGTATTTT	CASSPRPRGRTSTDTQYF
TRBV7-3	TRBJ2-1	NA	NA	TGTGCCAGCAGCTTAAGTCGACTAGGAGCTGCCGATGAGCAGTTCTTC	CASSLSRLGAADEQFF
TRBV2	TRBJ2-1	NA	TRBD2	TGTGCCAGCAGGATGACGACTAGCGGGGCCAGTGAGCAGTTCTTC	CASRMTTSGASEQFF
TRBV20-1	TRBJ2-3	many	NA	TGCAGTGCTAGAGATACAGAGACCGTCACAGATACGCAGTATTTT	CSARDTETVTDTQYF
TRBV11-1	TRBJ2-5	few	NA	TGTGCCAGCAGCCGGGGCCCAGTCCAAGAGACCCAGTACTTC	CASSRGPVQETQYF
TRBV19	TRBJ2-3	NA	NA	TGTGCCAGTGGGTCGGGGGTCACAGATACGCAGTATTTT	CASGSGVTDTQYF
TRBV5-1	TRBJ2-6	few	NA	TGCGCCAGCAGCTTTACAGGAGCTGGGGCCAACGTCCTGACTTTC	CASSFTGAGANVLTF
TRBV5-1	TRBJ2-3	few	NA	TGCGCCAGCAGCATAACAGCGGAAGGTGTGGATACGCAGTATTTT	CASSITAEGVDTQYF
TRBV30	TRBJ2-2	few	NA	TGTGCCTGGCACTCGAACACCGGGGAGCTGTTTTTT	CAWHSNTGELFF
TRBV7-2	TRBJ1-2	NA	NA	TGTGCCAGCAGCTTAGCCGAAGGGGACTATGGCTACACCTTC	CASSLAEGDYGYTF
TRBV28	TRBJ2-2	NA	NA	TGTGCCAGCAGTATAGCCCTCTTGGACGGGGAGCTGTTTTTT	CASSIALLDGELFF
TRBV7-8	TRBJ1-1	few	NA	TGTGCCAGCAGCTCGTATGTGGGAGGGGACACTGAAGCTTTCTTT	CASSSYVGGDTEAFF
TRBV5-1	TRBJ1-1	few	TRBD1	TGCGCCAGCAAGACAGGGGGGAACACTGAAGCTTTCTTT	CASKTGGNTEAFF
TRBV12-3/TRBV12-4	TRBJ1-5	NA	NA	TGTGCCAGCAGATTGGGGGATAGGCCGCCCCAGCATTTT	CASRLGDRPPQHF
TRBV7-9	TRBJ2-5	NA	NA	TGTGCCAGCAGCTTAATGGGGGAGACCCAGTACTTC	CASSLMGETQYF
TRBV5-1	TRBJ2-2	few	NA	TGCGCCAGCAGCTCGAGAACAGGGCCCGGGGAGCTGTTTTTT	CASSSRTGPGELFF
TRBV20-1	TRBJ1-6	many	NA	TGCAGTGCCCTCGGGCCCCCTGACCGGGACTCACCCCTCCACTTT	CSALGPPDRDSPLHF
TRBV12-3/TRBV12-4	TRBJ2-3	few	NA	TGTGCCAGCGCCACTAGTACAGATACGCAGTATTTT	CASATSTDTQYF
TRBV27	TRBJ2-1	few	TRBD2	TGTGCCAGCAGTTTTAGCGGGAGGGCCGCTGAGCAGTTCTTC	CASSFSGRAAEQFF
TRBV20-1	TRBJ2-1	few	NA	TGCAGTGCTACGAGCGGAGCCCCGCCGCCCCACAATGAGCAGTTCTTC	CSATSGAPPPHNEQFF
TRBV20-1	TRBJ2-3	few	NA	TGCAGTGCTAGCCCGGCAGGAAGCACAGATACGCAGTATTTT	CSASPAGSTDTQYF
TRBV12-3/TRBV12-4	TRBJ2-5	many	TRBD1	TGTGCCAGCAGTTCGGCAGGGGGTAGGGAGACCCAGTACTTC	CASSSAGGRETQYF
TRBV20-1	TRBJ1-1	many	NA	TGCAGTGCTTTAGGGGACACTGAAGCTTTCTTT	CSALGDTEAFF
TRBV11-2	TRBJ2-1	few	TRBD2	TGTGCCAGCAGCTTGGGACTAGATAAAACATACAATGAGCAGTTCTTC	CASSLGLDKTYNEQFF
TRBV27	TRBJ1-1	many	TRBD1	TGTGCCAGCAGCTACAACAGGGGCACTGAAGCTTTCTTT	CASSYNRGTEAFF
TRBV18	TRBJ1-1	NA	NA	TGTGCCAGCTCACTCGAGCGGGACACCTATTTCCAGACAGAGGATATCGAAGCTTTCTTT	CASSLERDTYFQTEDIEAFF
TRBV5-1	TRBJ2-1	many	NA	TGCGCCAGCAGCTTGGGGGGTCTGAGCTCCTACAATGAGCAGTTCTTC	CASSLGGLSSYNEQFF